Below are 13 T cell receptor beta chains sequenced from a single sample in a study of shared clonotypes between healthy human individuals. Generated by immunoSEQ multiplex PCR, the TCRdb table keeps only in-frame clones and is missing some. This table has over a million clones, about four fifths appearing once. The sequenced sample was memory CD4+ T cells from PBMCs. Subset given: CD45RA-negative fraction. These receptors originate from a young man in good health. Some clones in this sample may be carry-over from other donors' samples.

The chain couples TRBV28 to TRBJ1-5; D is unclear. The CDR3 spans 14 residues. Between the trimmed V and J ends, which lost 6 bases and 7 bases, there was a span of 16 bases. Germline V lookup: CDR1 MDHEN, CDR2 SYDVKM. The CDR3 bases are TGTGCCAGCAGGGAAGCTGAGCCTGGGCAGCCCCAGCATTTT. It codes for CASREAEPGQPQHF.

Turning to this clone: This CDR3 is also generated by other DNA sequences in the sample. This chain uses TRBV28 with TRBJ1-3; possibly TRBD1 for D (5 bases). Germline V gene lookup returns CDR1 MDHEN and CDR2 SYDVKM. CDR3 size: 14 residues. Deletions cut 5 bases from V and 0 bases from J, with 8 bases between. For the CDR3, the DNA is TGTGCCAGCAGTACAGGTCACTCTGGAAACACCATATATTTT. This gives the protein CASSTGHSGNTIYF. The full variable domain, in which reference TRBV28 and TRBJ1-3 provide the parts outside the CDR3, is DVKVTQSSRYLVKRTGEKVFLECVQDMDHENMFWYRQDPGLGLRLIYFSYDVKMKEKGDIPEGYSVSREKKERFSLILESASTNQTSMYLCASSTGHSGNTIYFGEGSWLTVV.

V is TRBV19 and J is TRBJ1-5; TRBD1 agrees at 7 bases. The CDR3 spans 14 residues. CDR1 and CDR2 from the germline V gene are LNHDA and SQIVND (reference sequence). J was trimmed by 9 bases and V by 1 base; bases with no gene match: 6. The CDR3 nucleotides read TGTGCCAGTAGTATAGGGGCAGGGGGAAGGCCCCAGCATTTT. As protein: CASSIGAGGRPQHF.

This CDR3 reads CASSPGGTGGSPQHF. The CDR3 bases are TGTGCCAGCTCCCCGGGCGGGACAGGGGGGTCGCCCCAGCATTTT. V gene TRBV27 combines with J gene TRBJ1-5; 11 nucleotides agree with TRBD1. This CDR3 region has 15 residues. V gave up 8 bases and J gave up 9 bases; unmatched junction bases: 12. Germline CDR1 and CDR2: MNHEY and SMNVEV (reference sequence).

The chain employs TRBV5-7 and TRBJ1-2; maybe TRBD1 (5 bases). TRBV5-7 is known as an ORF, though its function is uncertain. This CDR3 comprises 15 residues. V lost 2 bases and J 3 bases, leaving 14 bases between the germline ends. The CDR3: CASSFLPGQYYGYTF. The CDR3 DNA reads as TGTGCCAGCAGCTTTCTGCCGGGGCAATACTATGGCTACACCTTC.

CDR3 in DNA: TGTGCCAGCGTCTACGGAGGGGAGTGGGCGGGAGAGCAGTACTTC. Protein: CASVYGGEWAGEQYF. The chain recombines TRBV7-9 with TRBJ2-7; TRBD2 is a possible D gene (6 bases). This CDR3 is built from 15 residues. Trimming pared 8 bases from V and 7 bases from J, leaving 24 bases between. From germline, CDR1 is SEHNR and CDR2 FQNEAQ (reference sequence).

This chain joins TRBV11-1 and TRBJ2-7; TRBD2 agrees at 14 bases. Germline CDR1 is SGHAT and CDR2 is FQDESV (reference sequence). Losses at the gene ends were 5 bases for V and 6 bases for J; bases not matched to a gene: 3. This CDR3 contains 14 residues. CDR3 sequence (DNA): TGTGCCAGCAGCCCGGGACTAGCGGGAGTCGAGCAGTACTTC. Protein: CASSPGLAGVEQYF.

The chain joins TRBV11-2 to TRBJ2-3, with 8 bases aligning to TRBD2. V lost 2 bases to trimming and J lost 3 bases; unmatched junction nucleotides: 10. CDR1 and CDR2 from the germline V gene are SGHAT and FQNNGV. This CDR3 comprises 17 residues. As DNA, the CDR3 is TGTGCCAGCAGCTTATTTGAGGCGGGAGGAGGAACAGATACGCAGTATTTT. Protein product: CASSLFEAGGGTDTQYF.

The genes are TRBV25-1 and TRBJ2-7; D remains unclear. Germline-derived CDR1 and CDR2 are MGHDK and SYGVNS. The CDR3 consists of 13 residues. Trimming stripped 4 bases from V and 5 bases from J, with 12 bases between. CDR3 in amino acids: CASSVPGSHEQYF. The CDR3 region has the DNA TGTGCCAGCAGTGTACCCGGGTCCCACGAGCAGTACTTC.

The chain couples TRBV7-9 to TRBJ2-7; 7 bases fit TRBD2. The V gene end was trimmed by 3 bases and the J gene end by 9 bases; junction bases not matched to a gene: 11. Germline V gene data show CDR1 as SEHNR and CDR2 as FQNEAQ (reference sequence). This CDR3 comprises 14 residues. For the CDR3, the DNA is TGTGCCAGCAGCTTTGAAAGGGCTAGCGGACGGCAGTACTTC. It codes for CASSFERASGRQYF. Complete variable domain (other parts from reference TRBV7-9 and TRBJ2-7): DTGVSQNPRHKITKRGQNVTFRCDPISEHNRLYWYRQTLGQGPEFLTYFQNEAQLEKSRLLSDRFSAERPKGSFSTLEIQRTEQGDSAMYLCASSFERASGRQYFGPGTRLTVT.

The rearrangement joins TRBV5-4 to TRBJ2-7, with D hard to call. With the DNA end fitting TRBJ2-1 better, the J assignment may be wrong. The CDR3 has 12 amino acids. The V gene's germline CDR1 is SGHNT and CDR2 YYREEE (reference sequence). The CDR3 DNA sequence: TGTGCCAGCAGCGCGATTGGCAATGAGCAGTTCTTC. Translation gives CASSAIGNEQFF.

This clone turned up a few times. The chain links TRBV4-1 to TRBJ2-1; TRBD2 agrees at 9 bases. This CDR3 is built from 16 residues. Germline lookup yields CDR1 MGHRA and CDR2 YSYEKL. The V and J ends lost 0 bases and 9 bases, in that order; junction bases with no gene match: 9. The CDR3 DNA reads TGCGCCAGCAGCCAAGATATGCGGGAGGGGGTGCCTGAGCAGTTCTTC. This codes for CASSQDMREGVPEQFF.

This clone was counted a single time. Other DNA sequences in the same sample also yield this CDR3. The chain recombines TRBV7-8 with TRBJ1-1; D remains ambiguous. V was pared by 0 bases and J by 6 bases, with 11 bases between. Germline assignment: CDR1 SGHVS and CDR2 FQNEAQ. This CDR3 contains 14 residues. Here the CDR3 reads CASSLAGIRAEAFF. The CDR3 DNA reads as TGTGCCAGCAGCTTAGCGGGGATTCGCGCTGAAGCTTTCTTT. The complete variable domain, with remaining parts taken from reference TRBV7-8 and TRBJ1-1, reads GAGVSQSPRYKVAKRGQDVALRCDPISGHVSLFWYQQALGQGPEFLTYFQNEAQLDKSGLPSDRFFAERPEGSVSTLKIQRTQQEDSAVYLCASSLAGIRAEAFFGQGTRLTVV.